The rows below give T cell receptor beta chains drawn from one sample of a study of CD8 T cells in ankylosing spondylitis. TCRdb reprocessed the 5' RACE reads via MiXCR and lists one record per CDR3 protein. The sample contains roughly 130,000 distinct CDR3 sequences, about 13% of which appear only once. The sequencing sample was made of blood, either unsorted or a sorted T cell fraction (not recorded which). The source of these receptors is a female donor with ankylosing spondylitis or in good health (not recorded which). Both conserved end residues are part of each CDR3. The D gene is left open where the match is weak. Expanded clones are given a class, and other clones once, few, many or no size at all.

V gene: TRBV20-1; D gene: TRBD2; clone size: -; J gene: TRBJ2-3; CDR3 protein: CSARGLNTDTQYF; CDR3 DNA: TGCAGTGCTAGGGGACTAAACACAGATACGCAGTATTTT
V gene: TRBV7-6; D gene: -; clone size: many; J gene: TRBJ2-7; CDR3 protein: CASSSRILNRHEQYF; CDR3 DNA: TGTGCCAGCAGCTCCCGAATCCTCAACCGCCACGAGCAGTACTTC
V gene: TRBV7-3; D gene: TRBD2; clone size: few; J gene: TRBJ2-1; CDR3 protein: CASSLTIPASGRDNEQFF; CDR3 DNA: TGTGCCAGCAGCTTAACGATCCCGGCTAGCGGGAGGGACAATGAGCAGTTCTTC
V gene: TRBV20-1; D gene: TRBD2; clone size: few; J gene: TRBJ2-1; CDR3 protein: CSAPTLAGGGNEQFF; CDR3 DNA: TGCAGTGCGCCAACGCTAGCGGGAGGGGGAAATGAGCAGTTCTTC
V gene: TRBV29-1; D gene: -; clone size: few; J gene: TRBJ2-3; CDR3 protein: CSVRGSREEDTQYF; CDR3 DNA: TGCAGCGTTAGGGGATCGCGAGAGGAAGATACGCAGTATTTT
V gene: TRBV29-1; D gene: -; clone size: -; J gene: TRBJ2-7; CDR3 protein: CSVTDSSYEQYF; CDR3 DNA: TGCAGCGTGACCGACAGCTCCTACGAGCAGTACTTC
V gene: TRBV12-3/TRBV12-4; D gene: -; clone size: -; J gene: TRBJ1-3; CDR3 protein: CASRPPAPGTLGNTIYF; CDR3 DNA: TGTGCCAGCAGGCCGCCAGCACCCGGGACGCTCGGGAACACCATATATTTT
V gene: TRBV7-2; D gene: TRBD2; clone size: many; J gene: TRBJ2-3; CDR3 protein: CASSLSGTSGGNTQYF; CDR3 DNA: TGTGCCAGCAGCTTATCCGGGACTAGCGGGGGTAATACGCAGTATTTT
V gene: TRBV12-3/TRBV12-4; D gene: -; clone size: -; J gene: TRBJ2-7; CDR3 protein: CASSLRSRGFYEQYF; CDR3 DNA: TGTGCCAGCAGTTTAAGGTCTCGGGGCTTCTACGAGCAGTACTTC
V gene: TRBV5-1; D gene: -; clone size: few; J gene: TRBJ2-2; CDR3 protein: CASSSFQNTGELFF; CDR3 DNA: TGCGCCAGCAGCAGTTTCCAGAACACCGGGGAGCTGTTTTTT
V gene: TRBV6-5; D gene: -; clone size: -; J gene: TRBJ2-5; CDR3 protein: CASTGPGGQETQYF; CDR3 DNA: TGTGCCAGCACAGGTCCAGGCGGCCAAGAGACCCAGTACTTC
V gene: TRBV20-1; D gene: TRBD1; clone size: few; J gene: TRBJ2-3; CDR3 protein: CSAAGGTGVADTQYF; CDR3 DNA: TGCAGTGCCGCGGGCGGGACAGGGGTAGCAGATACGCAGTATTTT
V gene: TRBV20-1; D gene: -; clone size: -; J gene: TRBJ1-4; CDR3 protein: CSARDRVDLEKLFF; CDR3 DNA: TGCAGTGCTAGAGACAGGGTAGATTTGGAAAAACTGTTTTTT
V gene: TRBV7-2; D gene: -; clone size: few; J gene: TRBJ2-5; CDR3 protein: CASSLGPVETQYF; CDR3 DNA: TGTGCCAGCAGCTTAGGACCGGTAGAGACCCAGTACTTC
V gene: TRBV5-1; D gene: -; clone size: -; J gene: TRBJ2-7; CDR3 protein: CASSLVGWRQTHYEQYF; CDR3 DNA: TGCGCCAGCAGCTTGGTGGGGTGGCGGCAAACCCACTACGAGCAGTACTTC
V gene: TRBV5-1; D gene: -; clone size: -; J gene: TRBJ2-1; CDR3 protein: CASSLEQEDEQFF; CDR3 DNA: TGCGCCAGCAGCTTGGAACAGGAGGATGAGCAGTTCTTC
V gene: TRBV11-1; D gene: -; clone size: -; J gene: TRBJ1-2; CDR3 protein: CASSFVAYGYTF; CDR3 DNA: TGTGCCAGCAGCTTCGTCGCCTATGGCTACACCTTC
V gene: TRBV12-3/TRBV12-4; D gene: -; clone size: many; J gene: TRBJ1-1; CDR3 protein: CASSHTGQNTEAFF; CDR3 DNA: TGTGCCAGCAGCCACACTGGACAGAACACTGAAGCTTTCTTT
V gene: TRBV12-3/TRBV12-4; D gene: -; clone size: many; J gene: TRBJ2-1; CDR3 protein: CASSLGGASLGGQFF; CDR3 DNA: TGTGCCAGCAGTTTGGGCGGGGCGTCACTAGGCGGGCAGTTCTTC
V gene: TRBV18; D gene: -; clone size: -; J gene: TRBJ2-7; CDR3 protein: CASSPSMGDEQYF; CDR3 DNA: TGTGCCAGCTCACCCTCGATGGGGGACGAGCAGTACTTC
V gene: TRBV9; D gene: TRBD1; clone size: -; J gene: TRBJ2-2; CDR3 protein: CASSEWDRDGSNTGELFF; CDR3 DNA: TGTGCCAGCAGCGAGTGGGACAGGGACGGTTCGAACACCGGGGAGCTGTTTTTT
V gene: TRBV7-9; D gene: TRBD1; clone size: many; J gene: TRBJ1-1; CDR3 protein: CASSFGQGNTEAFF; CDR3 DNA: TGTGCCAGCAGCTTTGGACAGGGGAACACTGAAGCTTTCTTT
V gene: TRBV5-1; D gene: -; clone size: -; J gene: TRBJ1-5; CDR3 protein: CASSSDPDSNQPQHF; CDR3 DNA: TGCGCCAGCAGCTCGGACCCCGATAGCAATCAGCCCCAGCATTTT
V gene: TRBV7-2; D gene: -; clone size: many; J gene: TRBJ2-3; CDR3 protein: CASTAVGDTQYF; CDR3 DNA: TGTGCCAGCACGGCAGTCGGAGATACGCAGTATTTT
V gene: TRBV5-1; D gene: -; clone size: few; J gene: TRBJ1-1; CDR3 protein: CASRDLWGTEAFF; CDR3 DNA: TGCGCCAGTCGAGATCTCTGGGGCACTGAAGCTTTCTTT
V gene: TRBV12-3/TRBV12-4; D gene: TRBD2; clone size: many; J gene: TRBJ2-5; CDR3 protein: CASSQLAGSETQYF; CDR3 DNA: TGTGCCAGCAGTCAACTAGCGGGGTCAGAGACCCAGTACTTC
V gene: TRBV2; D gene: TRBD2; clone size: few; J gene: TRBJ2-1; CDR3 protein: CASSPLGGLAIYNEQFF; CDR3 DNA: TGTGCCAGCAGTCCTCTGGGGGGACTAGCTATTTACAATGAGCAGTTCTTC
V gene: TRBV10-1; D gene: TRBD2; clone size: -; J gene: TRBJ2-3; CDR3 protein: CASSESASGSRDTQYF; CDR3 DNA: TGCGCCAGCAGTGAGTCCGCTAGCGGGAGTAGGGATACGCAGTATTTT
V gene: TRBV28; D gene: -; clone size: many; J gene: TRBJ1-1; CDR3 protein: CASGGRQDRWAEAFF; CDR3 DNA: TGTGCCAGCGGGGGTCGACAGGACCGATGGGCTGAAGCTTTCTTT